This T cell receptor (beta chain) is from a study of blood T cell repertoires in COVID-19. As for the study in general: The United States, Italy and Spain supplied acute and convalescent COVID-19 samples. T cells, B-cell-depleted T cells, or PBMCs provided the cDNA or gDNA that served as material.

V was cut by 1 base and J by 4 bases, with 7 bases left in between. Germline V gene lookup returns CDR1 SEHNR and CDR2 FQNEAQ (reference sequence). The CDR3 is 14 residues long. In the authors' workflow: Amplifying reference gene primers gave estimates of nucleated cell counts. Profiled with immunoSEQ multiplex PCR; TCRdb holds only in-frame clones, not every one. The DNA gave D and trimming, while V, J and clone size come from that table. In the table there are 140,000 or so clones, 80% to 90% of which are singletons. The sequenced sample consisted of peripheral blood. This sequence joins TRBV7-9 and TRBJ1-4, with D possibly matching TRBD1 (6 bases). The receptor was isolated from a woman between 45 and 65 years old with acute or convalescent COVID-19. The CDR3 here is CASSLGQVNEKLFF. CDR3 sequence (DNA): TGTGCCAGCAGCTTAGGACAGGTTAATGAAAAACTGTTTTTT.